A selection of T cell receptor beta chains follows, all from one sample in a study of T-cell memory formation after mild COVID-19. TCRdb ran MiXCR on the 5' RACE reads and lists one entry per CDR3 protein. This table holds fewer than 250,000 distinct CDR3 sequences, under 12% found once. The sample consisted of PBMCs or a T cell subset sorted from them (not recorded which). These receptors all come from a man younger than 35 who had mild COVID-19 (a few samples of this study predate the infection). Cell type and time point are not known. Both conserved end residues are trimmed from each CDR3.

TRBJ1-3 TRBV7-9 ASSRINGLFSGNTIY
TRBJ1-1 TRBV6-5 ASSSPMGTEAF
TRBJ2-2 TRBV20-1 SAPVAGGGLYNTGELF
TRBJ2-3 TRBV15 ATSRDRGPSGTQY
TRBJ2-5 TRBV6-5 ASSSRAVETQY
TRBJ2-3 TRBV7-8 ASSFRTSAVDTQY
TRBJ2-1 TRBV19 ANPWGDRDEQF
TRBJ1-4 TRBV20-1 SARDRRGEEKLF
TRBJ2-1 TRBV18 ASSVGLAGGEQF
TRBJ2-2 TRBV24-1 ATSDLATGTGELF
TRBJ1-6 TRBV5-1 ASSLEARGDVPLH
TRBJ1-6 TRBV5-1 ASSRWTGVDNSPLH
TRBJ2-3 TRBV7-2 ASSYSGGKVADTQY
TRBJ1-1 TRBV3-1 ASSARDRGRAGGFGTEAF
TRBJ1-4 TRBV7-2 ASSQQAANEKLF
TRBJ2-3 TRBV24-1 ATSDSPGRGLADTQY
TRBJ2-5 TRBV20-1 SAPGLAGEEETQY
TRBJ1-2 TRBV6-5 ASSRDSFYGYT
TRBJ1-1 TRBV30 AWSGGDTEAF
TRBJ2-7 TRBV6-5 ASSSRVGPSSYEQY
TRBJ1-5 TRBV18 ASSPGTGPWPQH
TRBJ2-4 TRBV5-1 ASSHGQDIQY
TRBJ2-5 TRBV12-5 ASGSVGSPETQY
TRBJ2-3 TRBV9 ASSVSGGNTDTQY
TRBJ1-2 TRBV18 ASSPSKVGYT
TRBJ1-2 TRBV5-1 ASSLARPGFNYGYT
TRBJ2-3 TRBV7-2 ASSFLLQGGGTDTQY
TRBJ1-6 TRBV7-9 ASSPSRADNSPLH
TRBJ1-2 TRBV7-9 ASSPPRAGSYGYT
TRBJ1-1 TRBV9 ASSVELRNTEAF
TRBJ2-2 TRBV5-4 ASSMQGADGELF
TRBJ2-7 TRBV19 ASSIIPGTGDYEQY
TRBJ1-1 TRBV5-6 ASSLWSQRAF
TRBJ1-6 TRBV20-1 SARRSGDSPLH